This TCR beta chain emerged from a study of T cells in Graves' hyperthyroidism and ophthalmopathy (dated by TCRdb to between 2019 and 2020). Notes on the research overall: Peripheral blood samples were taken at the time of initial diagnosis, prior to any treatment. To identify TCR V-J signatures that set the groups apart, the researchers used a discovery cohort of about a hundred patients, made up of approximately 43 with Graves' ophthalmopathy and 57 with stable Graves' hyperthyroidism. An independent validation cohort of about 20 hyperthyroidism patients and about 15 patients who later progressed to ophthalmopathy tested prospective prediction of ophthalmopathy. After blood sampling, hyperthyroidism patients were treated with methimazole at a starting dose of 30 mg daily, and ophthalmopathy patients were treated with high-dose intravenous methylprednisolone. The roughly 94 discovery patients were randomly divided into training and test sets at a 7:3 ratio. In addition, the study compared T-cell repertoires in thyroid tissue and in blood from a handful of Graves' hyperthyroidism patients. The paper reports TCR Vbeta CDR3 sequencing of roughly 140 peripheral blood samples: around 45 ophthalmopathy, under 85 hyperthyroidism and 17 progressor patients.

In the ophthalmopathy patients, disease was moderately to severely active, with a Clinical Activity Score of 3 or more, a NOSPECS grade of 4 or more, and a duration of less than 3 months. Patients with uncontrolled infections, other autoimmune diseases, pregnancy or lactation were excluded. Diagnoses relied on clinical symptoms, serum thyroxine and TRAb, thyroid ultrasound and orbital computed tomography. PBMCs were isolated from 10 ml of fresh peripheral blood by Ficoll-Paque density gradient centrifugation. Total RNA was extracted using Trizol reagent, and RNA quality was assessed on an Agilent 2100 Bioanalyzer. Amplification of TCR beta CDR3 regions was carried out from RNA transcripts. A first-round RT-PCR of the TCR CDR3 used the HTBI primer set with the Qiagen OneStep RT-PCR kit. The libraries were constructed in a second round of multiplex PCR and then size-selected and purified. Paired-end sequencing of the libraries was performed with 100 bp reads on an Illumina HiSeq2000. For the original study's pipeline: Raw data were processed with SOAPnuke, discarding reads with adapters, uncalled bases, mean Phred below 15, or no exact constant-primer or identifier match. High-quality paired reads were merged using COPE v1.2.5, and each unique nucleotide sequence was defined as a clonotype. Clonotypes were aligned to IMGT TRBV, TRBD and TRBJ reference segments using MiTCR v1.1. The analysis was restricted to V-J combinations with a frequency above 0.0001, which together covered 99.2% of the repertoires. A TCS score was defined as the ratio between F50 (clonal expansion) and ExV (chaos), using BLOSUM62-based TCRdist between CDR3 peptides within each V-J. Welch's t-statistics and random forest reduced roughly 500 V-J features to 13, which were used in a naive Bayes classifier (R e1071). In-frame beta chains were kept once TCRdb had trimmed the public reads at Q25 with fastp and called clones with MiXCR. Each record represents a unique CDR3 protein, reported with the most common genes and DNA among its rows. Clone size and V and J calls follow TCRdb, not the original study. The sample data list hundreds of thousands of distinct CDR3 sequences, and less than 20% of these were observed just once. Approximately 50% of the sample rests with the top ten.

With regard to this clonotype: Its target antigen remains unknown. Just one base apart from a much larger clone, this may be a read error.

The germline V gene encodes CDR1 SGHDT and CDR2 YYEEEE. From the cysteine through the phenylalanine, the CDR3 covers 13 amino acids. This entry keeps only the CDR3 DNA: 39 bases, framed from base 1. On the study overall, not on this receptor specifically: Sample size was not statistically predetermined, and blinding of investigators to group allocation was not performed. In validation, progression to ophthalmopathy was predicted by the model with about 70% sensitivity and 72% to 85% specificity, a median of 6.5 months before onset. Most expanded thyroid clonotypes (frequency above 0.001) were also detected in blood, a finding suggesting that blood repertoires may reflect thyroid immune responses. Ophthalmopathy was separated from stable hyperthyroidism by a 13 V-J signature model, with 85% to 90% sensitivity and just over 81% specificity obtained in cross-validation and 80%/75% obtained in testing.

Sequenced: blood. The V and J segments used are TRBV5-6 and TRBJ2-5, with the D gene tentatively TRBD1 or TRBD2, based on 5 matching bases in each. The source is a man in his forties with Graves' ophthalmopathy. The CDR3 loop reads CARSLWGRETQYF. The DNA is TGTGCCCGCAGCTTATGGGGGAGAGAGACCCAGTACTTC.